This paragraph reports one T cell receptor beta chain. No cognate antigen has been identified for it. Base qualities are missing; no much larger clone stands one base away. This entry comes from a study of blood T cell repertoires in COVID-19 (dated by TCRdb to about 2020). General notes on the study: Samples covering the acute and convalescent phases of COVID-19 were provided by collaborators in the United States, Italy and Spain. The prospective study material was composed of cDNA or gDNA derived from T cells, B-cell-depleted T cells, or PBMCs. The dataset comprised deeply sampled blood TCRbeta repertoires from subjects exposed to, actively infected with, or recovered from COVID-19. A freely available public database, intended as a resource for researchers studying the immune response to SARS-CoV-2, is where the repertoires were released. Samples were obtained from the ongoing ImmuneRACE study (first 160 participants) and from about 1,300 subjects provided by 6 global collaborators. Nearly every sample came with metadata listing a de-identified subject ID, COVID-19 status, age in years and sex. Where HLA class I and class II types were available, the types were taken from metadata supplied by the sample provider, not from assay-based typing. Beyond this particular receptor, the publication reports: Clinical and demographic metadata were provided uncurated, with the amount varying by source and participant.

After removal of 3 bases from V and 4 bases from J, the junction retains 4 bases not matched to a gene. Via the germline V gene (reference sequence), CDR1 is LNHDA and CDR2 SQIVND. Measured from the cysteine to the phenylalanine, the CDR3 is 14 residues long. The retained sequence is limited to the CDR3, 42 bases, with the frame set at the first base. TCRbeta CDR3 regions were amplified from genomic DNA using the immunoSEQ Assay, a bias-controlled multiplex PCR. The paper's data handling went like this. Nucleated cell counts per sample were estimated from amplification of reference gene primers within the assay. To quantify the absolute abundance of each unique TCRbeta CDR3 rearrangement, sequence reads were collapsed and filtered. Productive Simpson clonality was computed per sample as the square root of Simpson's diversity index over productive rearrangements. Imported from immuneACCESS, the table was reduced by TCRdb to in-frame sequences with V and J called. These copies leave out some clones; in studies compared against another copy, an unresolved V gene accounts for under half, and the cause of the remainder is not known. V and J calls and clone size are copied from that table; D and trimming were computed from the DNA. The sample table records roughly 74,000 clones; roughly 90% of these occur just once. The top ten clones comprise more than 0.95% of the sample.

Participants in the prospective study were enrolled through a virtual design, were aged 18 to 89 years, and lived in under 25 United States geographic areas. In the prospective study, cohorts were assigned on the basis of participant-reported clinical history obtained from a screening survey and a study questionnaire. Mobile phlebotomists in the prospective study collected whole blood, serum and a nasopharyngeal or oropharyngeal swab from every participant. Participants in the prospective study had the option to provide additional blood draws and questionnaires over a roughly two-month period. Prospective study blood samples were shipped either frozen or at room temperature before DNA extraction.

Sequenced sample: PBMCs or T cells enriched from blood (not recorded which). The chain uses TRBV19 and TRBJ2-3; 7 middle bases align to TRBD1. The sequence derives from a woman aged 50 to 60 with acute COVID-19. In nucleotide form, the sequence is TGTGCCAGTAGTATGCGACAGGGCTCAGATACGCAGTATTTT. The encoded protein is CASSMRQGSDTQYF.